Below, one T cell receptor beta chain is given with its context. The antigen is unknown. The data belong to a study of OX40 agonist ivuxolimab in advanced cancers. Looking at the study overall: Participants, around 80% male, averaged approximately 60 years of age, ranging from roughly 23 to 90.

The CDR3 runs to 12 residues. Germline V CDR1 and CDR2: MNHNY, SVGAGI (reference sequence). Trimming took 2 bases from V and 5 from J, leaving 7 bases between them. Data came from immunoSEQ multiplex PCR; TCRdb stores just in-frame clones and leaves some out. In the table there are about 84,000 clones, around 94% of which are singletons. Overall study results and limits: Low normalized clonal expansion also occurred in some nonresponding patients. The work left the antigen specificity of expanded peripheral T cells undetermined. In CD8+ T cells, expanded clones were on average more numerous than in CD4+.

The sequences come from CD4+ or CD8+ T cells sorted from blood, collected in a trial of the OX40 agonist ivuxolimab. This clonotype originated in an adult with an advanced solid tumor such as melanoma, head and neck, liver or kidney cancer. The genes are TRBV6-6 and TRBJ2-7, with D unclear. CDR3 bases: TGTGCCAGCAGTTACAGGGTTAACGAGCAGTACTTC. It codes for CASSYRVNEQYF.